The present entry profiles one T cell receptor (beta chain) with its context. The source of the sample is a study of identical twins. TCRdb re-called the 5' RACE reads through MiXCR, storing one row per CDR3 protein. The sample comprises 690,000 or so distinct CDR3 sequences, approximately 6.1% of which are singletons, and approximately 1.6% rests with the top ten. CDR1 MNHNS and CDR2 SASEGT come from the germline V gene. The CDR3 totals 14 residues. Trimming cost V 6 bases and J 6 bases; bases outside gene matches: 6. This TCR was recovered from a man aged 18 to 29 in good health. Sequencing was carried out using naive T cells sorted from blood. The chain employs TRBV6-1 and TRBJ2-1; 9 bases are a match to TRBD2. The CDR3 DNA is TGTGCCAGCAGCACACGGACTAGCGTCAATGAGCAGTTCTTC. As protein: CASSTRTSVNEQFF.